The sequence of this T cell receptor (beta chain) was determined in a study of T cell changes during pregnancy in multiple sclerosis (dated by TCRdb to the late 2010s). For the study in its entirety: The study examined how the T cell repertoire changed over the course of pregnancy in women with multiple sclerosis.

Points on this clone: Its antigen remains undetermined. Base qualities are not provided; no much larger clone lies one nucleotide away.

Libraries were built with the immunoSEQ multiplex PCR assay. In TCRdb, the immuneACCESS table is reduced to in-frame sequences with V and J assigned. These tables do not hold every clone; where another copy was compared, an unresolved V gene accounts for under half, and the others remain unexplained. The table for this sample lists more than 65,000 clones; over 85% of them were counted only once. Approximately 0.2% of the sample is taken by the ten largest. Trimming costs V 4 bases and J 1 base, and their ends lie 7 bases apart. Via the germline V gene, CDR1 is MNHNS and CDR2 SASEGT. The CDR3 runs 13 residues from the cysteine to the phenylalanine. The only DNA kept is the CDR3, 39 bases in frame from the first base.

The receptor chain draws on TRBV6-1 and TRBJ1-1; confidence is insufficient to name the D gene. This TCR came from a female donor with multiple sclerosis, enrolled in a pregnancy study. The specimen comprised CD4+ T cells from peripheral blood mononuclear cells, sampled before pregnancy. The CDR3 here reads CASSASGNTEAFF. The DNA sequence is as follows: TGTGCCAGCAGTGCCTCCGGGAACACTGAAGCTTTCTTT.